This is a list of T cell receptor beta chains from one sample in a study of blood T cell repertoires in COVID-19. The table came from immunoSEQ multiplex PCR; TCRdb's copy has only in-frame clones and leaves some out. There are some 120,000 clones in the sample; 80% to 90% occur only once, and about 29% lies in the top ten. Sample: peripheral blood. The receptors come from a man between 70 and 80 years old with active or convalescent COVID-19. The CDR3 runs from the conserved cysteine through the conserved F or W. A D gene is named only where the DNA matches it firmly. Clone size appears in some rows only: once, few, many, or a class for an expanded clone.

NA	TRBV5-1	TRBJ1-1	NA	CASSGDITLNTEAFF	TGCGCCAGCAGCGGGGACATCACTCTGAACACTGAAGCTTTCTTT
TRBD2	TRBV14	TRBJ2-7	NA	CASSPPDGTSGRTSPYEQYF	TGTGCCAGCAGCCCCCCAGACGGGACTAGCGGGAGGACCTCCCCCTACGAGCAGTACTTC
TRBD2	TRBV7-2	TRBJ2-1	NA	CASSSTSGSVGQFF	TGTGCCAGCAGCTCGACTAGCGGGAGCGTTGGGCAGTTCTTC
TRBD1	TRBV5-1	TRBJ2-7	once	CASSLSGTGGREQYF	TGCGCCAGCAGCTTGAGCGGGACAGGGGGACGCGAGCAGTACTTC
TRBD1	TRBV2	TRBJ2-3	NA	CASFPELLISTGADTQYF	TGTGCCAGTTTTCCCGAGTTGCTGATCTCCACAGGGGCAGATACGCAGTATTTT
TRBD1	TRBV6-5	TRBJ2-7	NA	CASRKGQGVIEQYF	TGTGCCAGCAGGAAGGGACAGGGGGTAATCGAGCAGTACTTC
NA	TRBV20-1	TRBJ2-3	NA	CSASGTTSGTDTQYF	TGCAGTGCTAGTGGAACTACCTCTGGCACAGATACGCAGTATTTT
TRBD2	TRBV5-1	TRBJ2-1	NA	CASSSGRAYNEQFF	TGCGCCAGCAGTAGCGGGAGAGCGTACAATGAGCAGTTCTTC
NA	TRBV19	TRBJ2-3	NA	CASSIGASVRTDTQYF	TGTGCCAGTAGTATAGGGGCTAGCGTCCGCACAGATACGCAGTATTTT
NA	TRBV3-1/TRBV3-2	TRBJ2-1	NA	CASVSWAGKRDEQFF	TGTGCCAGCGTCTCTTGGGCGGGAAAGCGCGATGAGCAGTTCTTC
NA	TRBV19	TRBJ1-3	once	CASSKAHYSGNTIYF	TGTGCCAGTAGTAAGGCCCACTACTCTGGAAACACCATATATTTT
TRBD2	TRBV5-6	TRBJ2-7	NA	CASSLLGRARDEQYF	TGTGCCAGCAGCTTGCTAGGGAGGGCCAGGGACGAGCAGTACTTC
TRBD1	TRBV28	TRBJ1-1	NA	CASSFRGLVRTEAFF	TGTGCCAGCAGTTTCAGGGGGCTGGTTCGCACTGAAGCTTTCTTT
NA	TRBV5-1	TRBJ2-5	once	CASTLGGQETQYF	TGCGCCAGCACCCTCGGCGGCCAAGAGACCCAGTACTTC
TRBD1	TRBV3-1/TRBV3-2	TRBJ2-4	NA	CASNEGQGGKNIQYF	TGTGCCAGCAACGAGGGACAGGGAGGGAAAAACATTCAGTACTTC
TRBD2	TRBV9	TRBJ2-1	NA	CASSPRGLAGDNEQFF	TGTGCCAGCAGCCCGAGAGGACTAGCGGGAGACAATGAGCAGTTCTTC
NA	TRBV6-5	TRBJ2-2	NA	CASAWHTGELFF	TGTGCCAGCGCCTGGCACACCGGGGAGCTGTTTTTT
NA	TRBV19	TRBJ2-7	NA	CASSRLVGYEQYF	TGTGCCAGTAGCCGACTGGTGGGCTACGAGCAGTACTTC
NA	TRBV19	TRBJ1-5	NA	CATTHRDNNQPQHF	TGTGCCACTACCCACCGGGACAACAATCAGCCCCAGCATTTT
TRBD1	TRBV9	TRBJ1-1	once	CASSAAGGGTEAFF	TGTGCCAGCAGCGCCGCAGGGGGCGGCACTGAAGCTTTCTTT
NA	TRBV4-2	TRBJ1-5	NA	CASSQDSQGRIFYSNQPQHF	TGTGCCAGCAGCCAAGATTCGCAGGGCCGGATCTTTTATAGCAATCAGCCCCAGCATTTT
TRBD2	TRBV28	TRBJ2-1	once	CASSSTPVASGRDNEQFF	TGTGCCAGCAGTTCTACCCCCGTGGCTAGCGGGAGGGACAATGAGCAGTTCTTC
NA	TRBV27	TRBJ2-7	NA	CASSTTRSYEQYF	TGTGCCAGCAGTACGACTCGTTCCTACGAGCAGTACTTC
TRBD2	TRBV15	TRBJ2-1	NA	CATSRDQLAGGGSYNEQFF	TGTGCCACCAGCAGAGATCAACTAGCGGGAGGGGGGTCCTACAATGAGCAGTTCTTC
TRBD1	TRBV5-1	TRBJ1-1	once	CASSLGRTGSGTEAFF	TGCGCCAGCAGCTTGGGCCGGACAGGGAGTGGGACTGAAGCTTTCTTT
TRBD1	TRBV24-1	TRBJ2-5	NA	CATSGPWGQGGETQYF	TGTGCCACCAGTGGGCCGTGGGGACAGGGAGGAGAGACCCAGTACTTC
TRBD1	TRBV10-2	TRBJ1-5	few	CASSSQGQGPNQPQHF	TGCGCCAGCAGTTCCCAGGGACAGGGACCTAATCAGCCCCAGCATTTT
TRBD1	TRBV28	TRBJ1-5	NA	CASSHGDRGGPGQPQHF	TGTGCCAGCAGCCATGGGGACAGGGGCGGACCAGGGCAGCCCCAGCATTTT
TRBD1	TRBV19	TRBJ1-5	once	CASRGGPDQPQHF	TGTGCCAGTAGAGGGGGCCCAGATCAGCCCCAGCATTTT
TRBD2	TRBV5-5	TRBJ2-3	NA	CASSFLAGADTQYF	TGTGCCAGCAGCTTCCTAGCGGGAGCGGATACGCAGTATTTT
TRBD1	TRBV2	TRBJ2-3	NA	CASSDQGARWTDTQYF	TGTGCCAGCAGTGACCAGGGGGCGCGGTGGACAGATACGCAGTATTTT
NA	TRBV25-1	TRBJ1-1	NA	CATSDRMLTEAFF	TGTGCCACCTCCGACAGGATGCTCACTGAAGCTTTCTTT
TRBD1	TRBV5-1	TRBJ2-2	few	CASSLRTGEFRELFF	TGCGCCAGCAGCTTACGGACAGGGGAATTCCGGGAGCTGTTTTTT
NA	TRBV15	TRBJ2-3	NA	CATSSWEQDGTDTQYF	TGTGCCACCAGCTCCTGGGAACAGGACGGCACAGATACGCAGTATTTT
TRBD1	TRBV18	TRBJ1-2	NA	CASSPKPGQRFDGYTF	TGTGCCAGCTCACCTAAACCGGGACAGCGATTTGATGGCTACACCTTC
TRBD2	TRBV25-1	TRBJ2-2	NA	CASGLAGASGELFF	TGTGCCAGCGGACTAGCGGGAGCAAGTGGGGAGCTGTTTTTT
NA	TRBV5-6	TRBJ1-5	NA	CASSVTGDWGNQPQHF	TGTGCCAGCAGCGTGACAGGAGACTGGGGCAATCAGCCCCAGCATTTT
NA	TRBV5-1	TRBJ1-4	NA	CASSPGWGTNEKLFF	TGCGCCAGCAGCCCGGGGTGGGGAACTAATGAAAAACTGTTTTTT
NA	TRBV3-1/TRBV3-2	TRBJ2-5	NA	CASSQGGKETQYF	TGTGCCAGCAGCCAAGGAGGGAAAGAGACCCAGTACTTC
TRBD1	TRBV18	TRBJ2-3	NA	CASSPRTGDTDTQYF	TGTGCCAGCTCACCACGGACAGGGGATACAGATACGCAGTATTTT
TRBD1	TRBV7-9	TRBJ2-7	NA	CASSLPGTGVAEQYF	TGTGCCAGCAGCTTACCCGGGACAGGGGTTGCCGAGCAGTACTTC
NA	TRBV6-5	TRBJ1-5	NA	CASRGTLRDQPQHF	TGTGCCAGCAGGGGGACACTAAGGGATCAGCCCCAGCATTTT
TRBD1	TRBV27	TRBJ1-1	NA	CASSFRTGHEAFF	TGTGCCAGCAGTTTCCGGACAGGGCACGAAGCTTTCTTT
TRBD2	TRBV6-6	TRBJ2-1	few	CASSLAGGINEQFF	TGTGCCAGCAGCCTAGCGGGAGGGATCAATGAGCAGTTCTTC
TRBD1	TRBV5-6	TRBJ2-3	NA	CASSLARTGLSTDTQYF	TGTGCCAGCAGCTTGGCCCGGACAGGGTTGAGCACAGATACGCAGTATTTT
TRBD1	TRBV29-1	TRBJ1-1	NA	CSVEEEGTGRTEAFF	TGCAGCGTTGAAGAAGAGGGGACAGGGAGGACTGAAGCTTTCTTT
NA	TRBV21-1	TRBJ2-1	NA	CASSPLPGTGGYNEQFF	TGTGCCAGCAGCCCCTTGCCCGGGACAGGGGGTTACAATGAGCAGTTCTTC
NA	TRBV7-2	TRBJ2-3	NA	CASSGTAGSTDTQYF	TGTGCCAGCAGCGGCACTGCGGGGTCCACAGATACGCAGTATTTT
NA	TRBV4-1	TRBJ1-4	NA	CASSQDSKERRLEEEKLFF	TGCGCCAGCAGCCAAGATAGCAAGGAGAGGCGACTGGAGGAGGAAAAACTGTTTTTT
TRBD1	TRBV6-5	TRBJ1-1	NA	CASSFRGSEAFF	TGTGCCAGCAGTTTCAGGGGGTCTGAAGCTTTCTTT
NA	TRBV28	TRBJ2-7	NA	CASSFLHGVYEQYF	TGTGCCAGCAGTTTTCTACACGGAGTCTACGAGCAGTACTTC
TRBD1	TRBV14	TRBJ2-7	NA	CASSRDRDRREEQYF	TGTGCCAGCAGCCGGGACCGGGACAGAAGGGAAGAGCAGTACTTC
NA	TRBV5-6	TRBJ1-5	few	CASSQSYRAIYSNQPQHF	TGTGCCAGCAGCCAAAGCTACAGGGCGATCTATAGCAATCAGCCCCAGCATTTT
NA	TRBV2	TRBJ2-5	NA	CASNPNDSQETQYF	TGTGCCAGCAACCCTAATGACAGTCAAGAGACCCAGTACTTC
TRBD2	TRBV18	TRBJ2-1	NA	CASSPSLAGLFYNEQFF	TGTGCCAGCTCACCTTCCCTAGCGGGACTTTTCTACAATGAGCAGTTCTTC
NA	TRBV21-1	TRBJ1-2	NA	CASSRKKDLTGNYGYTF	TGTGCCAGCAGCAGAAAAAAAGACCTGACAGGGAACTATGGCTACACCTTC
NA	TRBV6-1	TRBJ2-2	NA	CASSEDRAEHNTGELFF	TGTGCCAGCAGTGAAGACAGGGCAGAACATAACACCGGGGAGCTGTTTTTT